This T cell receptor (beta chain) came from a study of blood T cell repertoires in COVID-19. At the level of the study: Samples taken during acute and convalescent COVID-19 were collected in the United States, Italy and Spain.

In the authors' workflow: Using reference gene primer amplification, nucleated cell counts were estimated. Sequencing used immunoSEQ multiplex PCR; TCRdb keeps in-frame clones, though not all of them. For V, J and clone size, that table is used; D and trimming come from the DNA. The table includes under 45,000 clones, under 80% detected once. The CDR3 has 15 amino acids. Looked up from germline, CDR1 is MNHNS and CDR2 is SASEGT. Deletions cut 2 bases from V and 11 bases from J, with 16 bases between. This clonotype originated in an elderly man with acute or convalescent COVID-19. Sequenced sample: peripheral blood. The chain uses TRBV6-1 and TRBJ1-6; perhaps TRBD1 as D (5 bases). This CDR3 reads CASSELDRGKAPLHF. DNA for the CDR3: TGTGCCAGCAGTGAATTGGATAGGGGAAAGGCACCCCTCCACTTT.